This T cell receptor (beta chain) was sequenced for a study of shared clonotypes between healthy human individuals. Study-wide results and caveats: Clonotype sharing among donors was expected to depend on sequencing depth.

About this clone: Its cognate antigen is unknown.

Germline V CDR1 and CDR2: GTSNPN, SVGIG (reference sequence). The CDR3 covers 19 residues. V dropped 2 bases and J dropped 8; count of bases not matched to a gene: 21. Once extracted for a subset, genomic DNA was divided evenly among several immunoSEQ plates. Unsorted PBMC DNA went through sequencing on ten immunoSEQ deep assay plates. The method was immunoSEQ multiplex PCR; TCRdb's version includes in-frame clones alone and lacks a portion of them. The profile covers about half a million clones, with around 77% appearing a single time and approximately 12% taken by the ten largest. Samples left unsorted employed approximately 94 million PBMCs for genomic DNA.

The chain combines TRBV30 with TRBJ2-1, with 10 bases matching TRBD2. What was sequenced was PBMCs. This clonotype originated in a middle-aged woman in good health. Some clones in this sample may be carry-over from other donors' samples. CDR3 DNA: TGTGCCTGGAGTTCGCCCCACCGCCAGGCTAGCGGGAGTATCGATGAGCAGTTCTTC. Amino acid sequence: CAWSSPHRQASGSIDEQFF. Combining the CDR3 with reference TRBV30 and TRBJ2-1 gives the whole variable domain SQTIHQWPATLVQPVGSPLSLECTVEGTSNPNLYWYRQAAGRGLQLLFYSVGIGQISSEVPQNLSASRPQDRQFILSSKKLLLSDSGFYLCAWSSPHRQASGSIDEQFFGPGTRLTVL.